Each of the 2 T cell receptor beta chains below was sequenced from the same sample in a study of tumor and adjacent non-tumor tissue in lung cancer. The library came from three nested PCR rounds adapted from ARM-PCR protocols. One entry per CDR3 protein, called by TCRdb with MiXCR from the multiplex PCR reads. The table lists about 93,000 distinct CDR3 sequences, about 67% of them singletons. No cell sorting was done before RNA was extracted from the tissue. Sequenced sample: lung tumor tissue. These receptors all come from a man aged 55 to 70 with non-small cell lung cancer.

V is TRBV12-3 or TRBV12-4 and J is TRBJ1-1; D might be TRBD1 (6 bases). The CDR3 has 14 residues. V gave up 8 bases and J gave up 10 bases, with 23 bases separating them. The CDR3 bases are TGTGCCAGCCTCGCCCAGTGGCAGGGGAATGGAGCTTTCTTT. It yields the protein CASLAQWQGNGAFF.

Notes on this clonotype: This likely comes from a read error, as the CDR3 has no conserved phenylalanine or tryptophan at its end. The chain uses TRBV14 and TRBJ2-7, with a weak D call TRBD2 (6 bases). The CDR3 is 13 residues long. Germline V CDR1 and CDR2: SGHDN, FVKESK. In DNA form, the CDR3 reads TGTGCCAGTAGCCAGATGGGGAGGAACGAGCAGTACCTC. This encodes CASSQMGRNEQYL.